The 26 T cell receptor beta chains listed next were all sequenced from one sample in a study of CD8+ T cells in alopecia areata. Stated treatment: oral pan-JAK inhibitor, 5-10 mg twice daily. Extraction of RNA preceded its reverse transcription into cDNA, which served as the sequencing template. Sequencing used immunoSEQ multiplex PCR; TCRdb keeps in-frame clones, though not all of them. The repertoire holds around 120,000 clones, with roughly 60% as singletons. The material was CD8+ T cells sorted from blood, obtained at week 4, from a patient treated with tofacitinib. The receptor source for this set is a human donor with alopecia areata.

Worth noting for this clone: Mismatch with germline at one junction end may stem from a read error. This chain uses TRBV29-1 with TRBJ1-2; tentative D call: TRBD1 (6 bases). Germline CDR1 is SQVTM and CDR2 is ANQGSEA. There are 12 residues in the CDR3. The CDR3: CGVAGANYGYTF. CDR3 DNA: TGCGGCGTAGCAGGGGCTAACTATGGCTACACCTTC.

This clone is deemed medium-sized. This chain connects TRBV4-1 to TRBJ2-7; D gene unclear. Germline loops: CDR1 MGHRA, CDR2 YSYEKL. Deletions cut 2 bases from V and 1 base from J, with 9 bases between. The CDR3 totals 14 residues. The CDR3 DNA reads TGCGCCAGCAGCCAAACAGCAAGATCCTACGAGCAGTACTTC. Residues: CASSQTARSYEQYF.

V is TRBV28 and J is TRBJ2-5; 7 bases are a match to TRBD1. V shed 2 bases and J 5 bases; nucleotides not matched to a gene: 8. The CDR3 spans 15 residues. Germline CDR1 MDHEN, CDR2 SYDVKM. CDR3 sequence (DNA): TGTGCCAGCAGTTTAACAGGGGATGGCGCGGAGACCCAGTACTTC. Its protein is CASSLTGDGAETQYF. Full variable domain (missing parts from reference TRBV28 and TRBJ2-5): DVKVTQSSRYLVKRTGEKVFLECVQDMDHENMFWYRQDPGLGLRLIYFSYDVKMKEKGDIPEGYSVSREKKERFSLILESASTNQTSMYLCASSLTGDGAETQYFGPGTRLLVL.

The rearrangement links TRBV30 to TRBJ1-4; unclear D gene. The CDR3 loop spans 12 amino acids. V lost 1 base to trimming and J lost 5 bases, with 5 bases between them. In germline, CDR1 is GTSNPN, CDR2 SVGIG (reference sequence). The CDR3 here is CAWSAGNEKLFF. The CDR3 DNA is TGTGCCTGGAGTGCTGGGAATGAAAAACTGTTTTTT.

The gene calls are TRBV10-3 and TRBJ2-7, with 8 bases identical to TRBD1. V shed 0 bases and J 6 bases; nucleotides not matched to a gene: 4. Germline-derived CDR1 and CDR2 are ENHRY and SYGVKD. CDR3 length: 14 amino acids. The CDR3 spells CAISESTGVVEQYF. The CDR3 coding sequence is TGTGCCATCAGTGAGTCGACAGGGGTGGTCGAGCAGTACTTC.

The chain combines TRBV28 with TRBJ2-4, with D possibly matching TRBD2 (7 bases). Deletions cut 8 bases from V and 0 bases from J, with 20 bases between. The CDR3 has 17 residues. The V gene's germline CDR1 is MDHEN and CDR2 SYDVKM. The CDR3 sequence: CASCPRGAKLAKNIQYF. The CDR3 DNA reads as TGTGCCAGCTGCCCTCGGGGGGCCAAACTAGCCAAAAACATTCAGTACTTC.

This clone was detected only a few times. The chain employs TRBV30 and TRBJ2-1; no firm D call. V was pared by 5 bases and J by 0 bases, with 8 bases between. Germline V lookup: CDR1 GTSNPN, CDR2 SVGIG (reference sequence). CDR3 size: 13 residues. This CDR3 reads CAWAVSSYNEQFF. CDR3 in DNA: TGTGCCTGGGCGGTCAGCTCCTACAATGAGCAGTTCTTC.

A few counts support this clone. This chain connects TRBV10-2 to TRBJ2-5; tentatively, D is TRBD2 (6 bases). The length of the CDR3 is 12 residues. Germline CDR1 WSHSY, CDR2 SAAADI. Trimming shortened V by 2 bases and J by 9 bases, and 10 bases separated the two germline ends. CDR3 coding DNA: TGCGCCAGCAGTGAGGGAGGGGTACCCCAGTACTTC. This encodes CASSEGGVPQYF.

A remark on this clone: This sample includes further DNA sequences coding for the same CDR3. The chain uses TRBV30 and TRBJ1-1, with unresolved D. Germline values: CDR1 GTSNPN, CDR2 SVGIG (reference sequence). The CDR3 is 11 amino acids. With 0 bases removed from V and 11 bases from J, the gap between germline ends came to 10 bases. CDR3 loop: CAWSVGRGAFF. The CDR3 DNA is TGTGCCTGGAGTGTGGGTCGTGGGGCTTTCTTT.

In this sample, this clone turned up once. The rearrangement joins TRBV6-4 to TRBJ1-5, with D hard to call. The CDR3 totals 13 residues. Between the trimmed V and J ends, which lost 3 bases and 3 bases, there was a span of 6 bases. Germline V gene data show CDR1 as MRHNA and CDR2 as SNTAGT. The CDR3 nucleotides are TGTGCCAGCAGTGAGGGATTCAATCAGCCCCAGCATTTT. Its translation: CASSEGFNQPQHF.

The chain carries TRBV29-1 and TRBJ1-2; perhaps TRBD1 as D (6 bases). V gave up 4 bases and J gave up 4 bases, with 13 bases separating them. This CDR3 has 13 amino acids. Germline values: CDR1 SQVTM, CDR2 ANQGSEA. The CDR3 reads CSVVGGGGYGYTF. The CDR3 bases are TGCAGCGTTGTGGGCGGGGGCGGCTATGGCTACACCTTC.

V and J are TRBV2 and TRBJ1-1; no clear D gene. Germline V gene data show CDR1 as SNHLY and CDR2 as FYNNEI. Trimming stripped 3 bases from V and 5 bases from J, with 16 bases between. The CDR3 has 15 residues. In nucleotides, the CDR3 is TGTGCCAGCAGTGACGGCTCGGGGATTAATACTGAAGCTTTCTTT. Amino acid sequence: CASSDGSGINTEAFF. Complete variable domain (other parts from reference TRBV2 and TRBJ1-1): EPEVTQTPSHQVTQMGQEVILRCVPISNHLYFYWYRQILGQKVEFLVSFYNNEISEKSEIFDDQFSVERPDGSNFTLKIRSTKLEDSAMYFCASSDGSGINTEAFFGQGTRLTVV.

There are a few counts of this clone. V gene TRBV11-2 combines with J gene TRBJ2-1, with D possibly being TRBD2 (6 bases). Per the germline V gene, CDR1 is SGHAT and CDR2 is FQNNGV. The CDR3 loop spans 14 amino acids. Trimming removed 4 bases at V and 5 bases at J, with 12 bases between. CDR3 loop: CASSYSGLNNEQFF. The CDR3 region has the DNA TGTGCCAGCAGCTATTCGGGACTTAACAATGAGCAGTTCTTC.

This clone has a handful of counts. The chain carries TRBV30 and TRBJ1-1; 10 bases agree with TRBD1. Losses at the gene ends were 5 bases for V and 4 bases for J; bases not matched to a gene: 13. The CDR3 runs 16 residues. CDR1 and CDR2 from the germline V gene are GTSNPN and SVGIG (reference sequence). This chain's CDR3 is CAWETEGQGMGTEAFF. CDR3 nucleotide sequence: TGTGCCTGGGAGACGGAGGGACAGGGGATGGGCACTGAAGCTTTCTTT.

This chain connects TRBV14 to TRBJ1-2; unclear D gene. V lost 4 bases to trimming and J lost 4 bases, with 10 bases between them. Per germline, CDR1 SGHDN and CDR2 FVKESK. The CDR3 extends over 13 amino acids. The DNA of the CDR3 is TGTGCCAGCAGCCCCGGACGGCTCTATGGCTACACCTTC. It translates to CASSPGRLYGYTF.

In this sample, this clone turned up a few times. This chain links TRBV29-1 with TRBJ1-1; D perhaps matches TRBD1 (6 bases). This CDR3 has 12 amino acids. CDR1 and CDR2 from the germline V gene are SQVTM and ANQGSEA. The CDR3 region is CRTSKGGPEAFF. The DNA for the CDR3 is TGCAGAACTTCCAAGGGGGGACCGGAAGCTTTCTTT.

The rearrangement uses TRBV27 and TRBJ2-3, with 7 bases identical to TRBD2. Germline CDR1 is MNHEY and CDR2 is SMNVEV (reference sequence). The trim removed 6 bases at V and 4 bases at J, leaving 4 bases unmatched. The CDR3 contains 13 residues. CDR3 sequence: CASRDGLADTQYF. The DNA for the CDR3 is TGTGCCAGCAGAGATGGACTAGCAGATACGCAGTATTTT.

V gene TRBV5-1 combines with J gene TRBJ2-7; D is possibly TRBD1 or TRBD2 (5 bases each). V lost 2 bases and J 5 bases, leaving 11 bases between the germline ends. The germline gives CDR1 SGHRS, CDR2 YFSETQ. This CDR3 spans 13 amino acids. The CDR3 DNA reads as TGCGCCAGCAGCTTCGGGACCGTAAACGAGCAGTACTTC. It translates to CASSFGTVNEQYF.

The rearrangement links TRBV30 to TRBJ1-3; TRBD1 is a possible D gene (5 bases). Looked up from germline, CDR1 is GTSNPN and CDR2 is SVGIG (reference sequence). CDR3 size: 14 residues. The V gene lost 5 bases and the J gene lost 1 base, with 12 bases spanning the gap. CDR3: CAWDRRGSGNTIYF. The DNA for the CDR3 is TGTGCCTGGGATAGAAGGGGTTCTGGAAACACCATATATTTT.

The chain combines TRBV23-1 with TRBJ1-4; 10 bases are shared with TRBD1. TRBV23-1 is an ORF, and what it does is uncertain. The J segment lost 7 bases and the V segment lost 0 bases, leaving 2 bases of the junction unmatched. The CDR3 has 15 residues. CDR3 in DNA: TGCGCCAGCAGTCAATCGACAGGGGGCCTTGAAAAACTGTTTTTT. This codes for CASSQSTGGLEKLFF.

This clone was detected a few times. The gene calls are TRBV6-1 and TRBJ2-1; no definite D call. Trimming left V 4 bases short and J 4 bases short, with 8 bases between. Per germline, CDR1 MNHNS and CDR2 SASEGT. The CDR3 has 13 residues. The DNA of the CDR3 is TGTGCCAGCAGTGGACCGTTTTACAATGAGCAGTTCTTC. Its translation: CASSGPFYNEQFF.

The CDR3: CSVHVVGRSTEQYF. CDR3 in DNA: TGCAGCGTCCACGTTGTAGGCCGATCTACGGAGCAGTACTTC. The chain carries TRBV29-1 and TRBJ2-7; D remains ambiguous. CDR1 is SQVTM and CDR2 is ANQGSEA in the germline V gene. The CDR3 extends over 14 amino acids. V shed 6 bases and J shed 7 bases, with 22 bases lying between them.

This clone was picked up a small number of times. V is TRBV30 and J is TRBJ1-2; D gene uncertain. The CDR3 runs to 13 residues. Trimming stripped 4 bases from V and 1 base from J, with 10 bases between. Germline V gene lookup returns CDR1 GTSNPN and CDR2 SVGIG (reference sequence). The DNA of the CDR3 is TGTGCCTGGAAAGGCCTGGGTAACTATGGCTACACCTTC. Amino acids: CAWKGLGNYGYTF.

V is TRBV30 and J is TRBJ2-7; D uncertain. The CDR3 loop spans 11 amino acids. Trimming took 4 bases from V and 2 from J, leaving 6 bases between them. CDR1 and CDR2 from the germline V gene are GTSNPN and SVGIG (reference sequence). The CDR3 coding sequence is TGTGCCTGGATGAGACCCTACGAGCAGTACTTC. It is translated as CAWMRPYEQYF.

J is TRBJ2-5 and V is TRBV2; D gene unclear. CDR3 length: 13 amino acids. The germline gives CDR1 SNHLY, CDR2 FYNNEI. Trimming removed 3 bases at V and 2 bases at J, with 7 bases between. CDR3 bases: TGTGCCAGCAGTGAGAGACATCAAGAGACCCAGTACTTC. This translates into CASSERHQETQYF.

This sequence joins TRBV29-1 and TRBJ2-1, with no clear D. This CDR3 has 15 residues. In germline, CDR1 is SQVTM, CDR2 ANQGSEA. V lost 0 bases and J lost 6, with 15 bases in between. CDR3 sequence reads: CSVEDPGPPTNEQFF. CDR3 DNA: TGCAGCGTTGAAGATCCAGGCCCCCCGACCAATGAGCAGTTCTTC.